This TCR beta chain was identified in a study of chemoradiotherapy in HPV16-positive cancers. Generated by immunoSEQ multiplex PCR, the TCRdb table keeps only in-frame clones and is missing some. Among 3,000 to 4,000 clones listed, approximately 94% were seen once. Sample collection occurred from a patient who underwent chemoradiotherapy. This TCR derives from a human donor with HPV-associated anogenital cancer.

CDR3 sequence (DNA): TGTGCCAGCAGCTTAGGAGGGGACGGCTACGATCTAGCCTATGGCTACACCTTC. It encodes CASSLGGDGYDLAYGYTF. V gene TRBV7-9 combines with J gene TRBJ1-2; possible D gene TRBD1, 5 bases. Germline V gives CDR1 SEHNR, CDR2 FQNEAQ (reference sequence). V shed 1 base and J shed 4 bases, with 22 bases lying between them. The CDR3 has 18 residues.